These 7 T cell receptor beta chains originate from one sample sequenced in a study of T-cell memory formation after mild COVID-19. Each CDR3 protein is one row after TCRdb ran MiXCR on the 5' RACE reads. The profile shows approximately 450,000 distinct CDR3 sequences, approximately 18% of them singletons. What was sequenced was PBMCs or a T cell subset sorted from them (not recorded which). Receptor source: an adult woman who had mild COVID-19 (a few samples of this study predate the infection). Cell type and time point are not known.

This chain joins TRBV5-6 and TRBJ2-1; TRBD1 agrees at 12 bases. This CDR3 is built from 16 residues. The V gene end was trimmed by 1 base and the J gene end by 8 bases; junction bases not matched to a gene: 7. CDR1 SGHDT and CDR2 YYEEEE come from the germline V gene. The CDR3, as DNA: TGTGCCAGCAGCTTGAGACCGGGACAGGGGGCTGATGAGCAGTTCTTC. Protein product: CASSLRPGQGADEQFF. The full variable domain, its missing parts supplied by reference TRBV5-6 and TRBJ2-1, is DAGVTQSPTHLIKTRGQQVTLRCSPKSGHDTVSWYQQALGQGPQFIFQYYEEEERQRGNFPDRFSGHQFPNYSSELNVNALLLGDSALYLCASSLRPGQGADEQFFGPGTRLTVL.

In this sample, this clonotype turned up a few times. This sequence joins TRBV7-2 and TRBJ2-5, with no clear D. Trimming pared 5 bases from V and 1 base from J, leaving 14 bases between. Germline loops: CDR1 SGHTA, CDR2 FQGNSA. The CDR3 totals 15 residues. This CDR3 is CASSAQPGPQETQYF. The CDR3 DNA reads TGTGCCAGCAGCGCGCAACCCGGGCCCCAAGAGACCCAGTACTTC.

The rearrangement links TRBV7-9 to TRBJ2-1; a weak D match, TRBD2 (6 bases). The CDR3 contains 19 residues. V shed 1 base and J shed 4 bases, with 23 bases lying between them. Germline V lookup: CDR1 SEHNR, CDR2 FQNEAQ (reference sequence). In DNA, the CDR3 is TGTGCCAGCAGCTTAGAGTCGGGAGCCCCAACCCCAATTTACAATGAGCAGTTCTTC. Protein product: CASSLESGAPTPIYNEQFF.

The chain carries TRBV7-2 and TRBJ2-3; 9 nucleotides align to TRBD1. Germline CDR1 SGHTA, CDR2 FQGNSA. J lost 3 bases, V lost 5 bases, and 12 bases had no gene match. CDR3 length equals 17 residues. The CDR3 spells CASSPRRPGQGTDTQYF. CDR3 nucleotides: TGTGCCAGCAGCCCCCGTCGACCGGGACAGGGAACAGATACGCAGTATTTT. Based on the CDR3 plus reference TRBV7-2 and TRBJ2-3, the full variable domain is GAGVSQSPSNKVTEKGKDVELRCDPISGHTALYWYRQSLGQGLEFLIYFQGNSAPDKSGLPSDRFSAERTGGSVSTLTIQRTQQEDSAVYLCASSPRRPGQGTDTQYFGPGTRLTVL.

The rearrangement uses TRBV12-3 or TRBV12-4 and TRBJ2-1; 7 bases align to TRBD2. CDR3 size: 15 residues. V trimming: 7 bases; J trimming: 10 bases; junction bases outside the gene matches: 16. The CDR3 sequence is CASTLGLSGAEEQFF. DNA for the CDR3: TGTGCCAGCACCTTAGGACTAAGCGGGGCGGAGGAGCAGTTCTTC.

A few counts support this clonotype. The chain has TRBV11-2 and TRBJ2-5, with D hard to call. V lost 4 bases and J lost 7, with 22 bases in between. The CDR3 extends over 16 amino acids. Germline lookup yields CDR1 SGHAT and CDR2 FQNNGV. The CDR3 sequence is CASSSASGRARGTQYF. The CDR3 DNA follows: TGTGCCAGCAGCTCTGCATCTGGACGGGCCCGAGGGACCCAGTACTTC.

V usage is TRBV12-3 or TRBV12-4 and J usage is TRBJ1-1, with TRBD1 identical over 9 bases. The CDR3 contains 18 residues. V dropped 5 bases and J dropped 5; count of bases not matched to a gene: 18. The CDR3 spells CASSRTGGLPPRMTEAFF. The CDR3 DNA reads TGTGCCAGCAGTAGAACAGGGGGCCTCCCCCCCCGAATGACTGAAGCTTTCTTT.